Listed below are T cell receptor beta chains from one sample, sequenced in a study of T cell changes during pregnancy in multiple sclerosis. Sequencing was performed with immunoSEQ multiplex PCR; in TCRdb, only in-frame clones are kept and a portion is missing. The data show under 55,000 clones, roughly 93% seen once. The sequences come from peripheral blood, collected in the second trimester of pregnancy. The receptors stem from a female donor with multiple sclerosis, enrolled in a pregnancy study. The CDR3 runs from the conserved cysteine through the conserved F or W. D genes are given only for firm matches. Part of the rows lack a size; the others show once, few, many or a class for expanded clones.

v_call: TRBV29-1; j_call: TRBJ2-1; clone_size: NA; cdr3_length: 14; d_call: TRBD2; cdr3_aa: CSVEGVLAGNEQFF; cdr3_nt: TGCAGCGTTGAAGGGGTCCTAGCGGGAAATGAGCAGTTCTTC
v_call: TRBV9; j_call: TRBJ2-1; clone_size: once; cdr3_length: 17; d_call: TRBD2; cdr3_aa: CASSVTSGSSSYNEQFF; cdr3_nt: TGTGCCAGCAGCGTTACTAGCGGGAGCAGCTCCTACAATGAGCAGTTCTTC
v_call: TRBV6-5; j_call: TRBJ2-1; clone_size: NA; cdr3_length: 15; d_call: TRBD1; cdr3_aa: CASSKDRGPVNEQFF; cdr3_nt: TGTGCCAGCAGTAAAGACAGGGGGCCTGTCAATGAGCAGTTCTTC
v_call: TRBV19; j_call: TRBJ2-1; clone_size: NA; cdr3_length: 16; d_call: TRBD2; cdr3_aa: CASSTQRLAVYNEQFF; cdr3_nt: TGTGCCAGTAGTACCCAAAGACTAGCGGTCTACAATGAGCAGTTCTTC
v_call: TRBV6-6; j_call: TRBJ2-5; clone_size: NA; cdr3_length: 16; d_call: TRBD1; cdr3_aa: CASSRRDRVLRETQYF; cdr3_nt: TGTGCCAGCAGTCGCCGGGACAGGGTATTGAGAGAGACCCAGTACTTC
v_call: TRBV7-8; j_call: TRBJ2-3; clone_size: NA; cdr3_length: 15; d_call: TRBD1; cdr3_aa: CASSDRDRGLYTQYF; cdr3_nt: TGTGCCAGCAGTGACCGGGACAGGGGCCTTTATACGCAGTATTTT
v_call: TRBV11-2; j_call: TRBJ2-7; clone_size: NA; cdr3_length: 13; d_call: NA; cdr3_aa: CASSLDRTYEQYF; cdr3_nt: TGTGCCAGCAGCTTAGATCGTACCTACGAGCAGTACTTC
v_call: TRBV27; j_call: TRBJ2-7; clone_size: NA; cdr3_length: 13; d_call: TRBD2; cdr3_aa: CASSLSGRGEQYF; cdr3_nt: TGTGCCAGCAGTTTATCGGGGAGGGGCGAGCAGTACTTC
v_call: TRBV6-1; j_call: TRBJ1-2; clone_size: NA; cdr3_length: 14; d_call: TRBD1; cdr3_aa: CASRGRQGADGYTF; cdr3_nt: TGTGCCAGCAGAGGTAGACAGGGGGCAGATGGCTACACCTTC
v_call: TRBV11-3; j_call: TRBJ2-5; clone_size: NA; cdr3_length: 12; d_call: NA; cdr3_aa: CASRSGSETQYF; cdr3_nt: TGTGCCAGCAGATCGGGTTCAGAGACCCAGTACTTC
v_call: TRBV30; j_call: TRBJ2-5; clone_size: NA; cdr3_length: 11; d_call: NA; cdr3_aa: CAWGGTETQYF; cdr3_nt: TGTGCCTGGGGCGGGACAGAGACCCAGTACTTC
v_call: TRBV7-9; j_call: TRBJ1-4; clone_size: NA; cdr3_length: 14; d_call: TRBD1; cdr3_aa: CASSWTGGGEKLFF; cdr3_nt: TGTGCCAGCAGCTGGACAGGCGGTGGAGAAAAACTGTTTTTT
v_call: TRBV15; j_call: TRBJ2-1; clone_size: NA; cdr3_length: 17; d_call: NA; cdr3_aa: CATSRESGGASGNEQFF; cdr3_nt: TGTGCCACCAGCAGAGAGTCGGGGGGCGCATCTGGCAATGAGCAGTTCTTC
v_call: TRBV27; j_call: TRBJ2-3; clone_size: NA; cdr3_length: 17; d_call: TRBD2; cdr3_aa: CASSPYSGRAGTDTQYF; cdr3_nt: TGTGCCAGCAGCCCCTATAGCGGGAGGGCCGGGACAGATACGCAGTATTTT
v_call: TRBV7-2; j_call: TRBJ1-3; clone_size: NA; cdr3_length: 15; d_call: TRBD1; cdr3_aa: CASSRQGVSGNTIYF; cdr3_nt: TGTGCCAGCAGCCGACAGGGTGTGAGTGGAAACACCATATATTTT
v_call: TRBV19; j_call: TRBJ1-5; clone_size: NA; cdr3_length: 13; d_call: TRBD1; cdr3_aa: CASSTGQGQPQHF; cdr3_nt: TGTGCCAGTAGTACAGGACAGGGTCAGCCCCAGCATTTT
v_call: TRBV27; j_call: TRBJ1-2; clone_size: once; cdr3_length: 14; d_call: TRBD1; cdr3_aa: CASGRQGANYGYTF; cdr3_nt: TGTGCCAGCGGAAGACAGGGAGCTAACTATGGCTACACCTTC
v_call: TRBV5-6; j_call: TRBJ2-3; clone_size: NA; cdr3_length: 15; d_call: NA; cdr3_aa: CASSLVQGSTDTQYF; cdr3_nt: TGTGCCAGCAGCTTGGTTCAGGGTAGCACAGATACGCAGTATTTT
v_call: TRBV7-6; j_call: TRBJ2-7; clone_size: NA; cdr3_length: 12; d_call: NA; cdr3_aa: CASSGQGYEQYF; cdr3_nt: TGTGCCAGCAGCGGGCAGGGTTACGAGCAGTACTTC
v_call: TRBV6-5; j_call: TRBJ2-5; clone_size: NA; cdr3_length: 15; d_call: TRBD2; cdr3_aa: CASSYRLAGGETQYF; cdr3_nt: TGTGCCAGCAGTTACCGGCTAGCGGGAGGAGAGACCCAGTACTTC
v_call: TRBV2; j_call: TRBJ2-1; clone_size: NA; cdr3_length: 15; d_call: NA; cdr3_aa: CASSSLATTYNEQFF; cdr3_nt: TGTGCCAGCAGTTCCCTAGCGACGACCTACAATGAGCAGTTCTTC
v_call: TRBV5-4; j_call: TRBJ1-1; clone_size: NA; cdr3_length: 15; d_call: NA; cdr3_aa: CASSPGGNLGFEAFF; cdr3_nt: TGTGCCAGCAGCCCGGGCGGGAACCTTGGGTTTGAAGCTTTCTTT
v_call: TRBV21-1; j_call: TRBJ2-7; clone_size: NA; cdr3_length: 16; d_call: NA; cdr3_aa: CASSKGPSGKIYEQYF; cdr3_nt: TGTGCCAGCAGCAAAGGCCCTAGCGGGAAGATCTACGAGCAGTACTTC
v_call: TRBV18; j_call: TRBJ1-3; clone_size: NA; cdr3_length: 17; d_call: NA; cdr3_aa: CASSRNPVGDTGNTIYF; cdr3_nt: TGTGCCAGCTCACGAAATCCTGTGGGCGATACTGGAAACACCATATATTTT